Detailed here is one T cell receptor beta chain. The CDR3 loop spans 16 amino acids. Germline CDR1 and CDR2: SGHDT and YYEEEE. With 7 bases removed from V and 0 bases from J, the gap between germline ends came to 14 bases. The data were taken from a study of control samples from healthy donors and cancer patients. The protocol was immunoSEQ multiplex PCR, while the TCRdb copy is restricted to in-frame clones and leaves out a portion. The top ten clones hold 10% to 13% of a sample with about 98,000 clones, around 80% of them seen once. The chain couples TRBV5-6 to TRBJ1-6, with D uncertain. Material for sequencing was blood. The sequence derives from a woman aged 30 to 39 in good health. CDR3 in amino acids: CASGTARNSYNSPLHF. The CDR3 DNA sequence: TGTGCCAGCGGTACGGCACGGAACTCCTATAATTCACCCCTCCACTTT.